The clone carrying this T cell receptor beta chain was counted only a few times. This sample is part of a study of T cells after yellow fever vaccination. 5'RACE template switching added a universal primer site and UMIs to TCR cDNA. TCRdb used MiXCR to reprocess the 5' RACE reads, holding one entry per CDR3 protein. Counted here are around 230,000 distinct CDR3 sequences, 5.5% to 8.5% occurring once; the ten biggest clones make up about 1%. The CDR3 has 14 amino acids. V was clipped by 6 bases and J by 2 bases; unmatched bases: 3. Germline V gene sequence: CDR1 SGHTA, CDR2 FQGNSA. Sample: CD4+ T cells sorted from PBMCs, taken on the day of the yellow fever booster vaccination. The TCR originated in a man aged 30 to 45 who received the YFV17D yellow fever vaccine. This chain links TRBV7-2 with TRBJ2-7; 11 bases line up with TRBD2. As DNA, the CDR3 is TGTGCCAGCAGTCAGGGACTAGCGGCCTACGAGCAGTACTTC. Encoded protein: CASSQGLAAYEQYF.